This T cell receptor (beta chain) was sequenced in a study of CD8+ T cells in alopecia areata. Study-wide background: Among treated patients, oral tofacitinib was administered at 5 to 10 mg twice daily.

The CDR3 extends over 14 amino acids. The germline V gene has CDR1 MNHEY and CDR2 SVGAGI. V was clipped by 4 bases and J by 4 bases; unmatched bases: 5. Treatment here: oral pan-JAK inhibitor, 5-10 mg twice daily. TCR sequencing used cDNA made by reverse transcription of extracted RNA. The protocol was immunoSEQ multiplex PCR, while the TCRdb copy is restricted to in-frame clones and leaves out a portion. The sample yields some 100,000 clones, approximately 63% seen once. Sequenced material: CD8+ T cells sorted from blood, taken between weeks 55 and 65, from a patient treated with tofacitinib. This sequence joins TRBV6-5 and TRBJ2-5, with 8 bases that match TRBD1. The clonotype was recovered from a human donor with alopecia areata. In nucleotides, the CDR3 is TGTGCCAGCAGTTTAGGACAGGGAGGAGAGACCCAGTACTTC. Its protein product is CASSLGQGGETQYF.